What follows describes a single T cell receptor beta chain. Time point specified: pre-treatment sample, taken before nivolumab and TIL therapy. Pleural nodules or supraclavicular lymph nodes made up most of the excised metastases sampled. This CDR3 is 16 amino acids long. Germline V gives CDR1 LNHDA, CDR2 SQIVND (reference sequence). With V trimmed by 4 bases and J by 4 bases, 7 bases remained unmatched. The entry originates in a study of TIL therapy for anti-PD-1-resistant metastatic lung cancer. The libraries were made with immunoSEQ v3. Sequencing was performed with immunoSEQ multiplex PCR; in TCRdb, only in-frame clones are kept and a portion is missing. In the table there are about 26,000 clones, approximately 63% of which are singletons.

The rearrangement uses TRBV19 and TRBJ2-5; 12 nucleotides agree with TRBD1. The origin of this receptor is a woman between 25 and 85 years old with non-small cell lung cancer. This sample comprised tumor tissue, obtained at baseline. The CDR3 loop reads CASSSLRDRGRETQYF. CDR3 DNA sequence: TGTGCCAGTAGTAGTCTCCGGGACAGGGGGCGAGAGACCCAGTACTTC.